The clone carrying this T cell receptor beta chain was recorded many times. Its antigen remains unidentified. These data belong to a study of early T cells in non-severe SARS-CoV-2 infection. Looking at the study overall: Chains were not paired, and sequencing was done on bulk RNA from unsorted whole blood.

Looked up from germline, CDR1 is LNHDA and CDR2 is SQIVND (reference sequence). Trimming took 3 bases from V and 1 from J, leaving 9 bases between them. The CDR3 covers 14 residues. Study-level findings and limits: VDJdb matches were skewed toward anti-spike CD8 T cell responses.

In the library, individual cDNA molecules carried attached unique molecular identifiers. TCRdb called the 5' RACE reads again in MiXCR, with one record for every CDR3 protein. Here the sample spans roughly 31,000 distinct CDR3 sequences, around 4.4% being singletons. This sequence was found in an adult who was a healthcare worker with PCR-confirmed SARS-CoV-2 infection or an uninfected control (not recorded which). Sequenced material: whole blood. This rearrangement joins TRBV19 to TRBJ1-1; D ambiguous. The CDR3 DNA sequence: TGTGCCAGTAGTATCCCGCCCTGGAACACTGAAGCTTTCTTT. As protein: CASSIPPWNTEAFF.